This T cell receptor beta chain came from a study of PD-1 blockade in classical Hodgkin lymphoma. At the level of the study: The study gave patients nivolumab 3 mg/kg intravenously every 2 weeks. Points from the study as a whole: Patients who began taking nivolumab under 1 year after ASCT were left out. Relative to healthy donors, newly diagnosed patients reportedly had lower baseline TCR diversity, which was reported as lower still in relapsed/refractory patients.

Germline-derived CDR1 and CDR2 are GTSNPN and SVGIG (reference sequence). V was trimmed by 1 base and J by 5 bases, leaving 11 bases between them. The CDR3 spans 13 residues. Notes on this clone: Its antigen is unknown.

Libraries were prepared by immunoSEQ multiplex PCR; TCRdb keeps only in-frame clonotypes and omits some of them. This table holds some 34,000 clones, about 72% found once. Time point here: cycle 4 day 1 (C4D1), after more than five weeks of nivolumab. Each and every patient relapsed after autologous stem cell transplantation, and patients got differing brentuximab vedotin exposure. The material was peripheral blood mononuclear cells (PBMCs), obtained before the fourth cycle of nivolumab. This rearrangement joins TRBV30 to TRBJ1-1; D gene ambiguous. The sequence derives from a human donor with classical Hodgkin lymphoma. The CDR3 reads CAWSALGGTEAFF. Written as DNA, the CDR3 is TGTGCCTGGAGTGCCCTAGGTGGGACTGAAGCTTTCTTT.